Following are 24 T cell receptor beta chains from one sample sequenced in a study of cytomegalovirus exposure and HLA in healthy donors. The PCR ran on 60 Vbeta and 13 Jbeta primers. The method was immunoSEQ multiplex PCR; TCRdb's version includes in-frame clones alone and lacks a portion of them. The sample data list 200,000 or so clones. The source material was PBMCs. Receptor source: a boy between 10 and 17 years old in good health and CMV-seronegative.

The CDR3 region is CASSPQEGFGGGETQYF. In DNA, the CDR3 is TGTGCCAGCAGCCCTCAGGAAGGCTTCGGGGGAGGGGAGACCCAGTACTTC. The rearrangement joins TRBV11-1 to TRBJ2-5; 7 bases agree with TRBD2. The CDR3 is made up of 17 amino acids. Germline V CDR1 and CDR2: SGHAT, FQDESV (reference sequence). Losses at the gene ends were 5 bases for V and 5 bases for J; bases not matched to a gene: 17.

The CDR3 nucleotides read TGTGCCAGCAGCTTTGGGTTTAGCGGGGGGGCGGGAGAGACCCAGTACTTC. It translates to CASSFGFSGGAGETQYF. The chain carries TRBV5-4 and TRBJ2-5; 11 bases align to TRBD2. Germline CDR1 and CDR2: SGHNT and YYREEE (reference sequence). Germline trimming cut 2 bases from V and 4 bases from J; bases unmatched to any gene: 10. There are 17 residues in the CDR3.

V is TRBV5-4 and J is TRBJ1-1; TRBD1 matches at 7 bases. Losses at the gene ends were 4 bases for V and 8 bases for J; bases not matched to a gene: 5. Germline V gene sequence: CDR1 SGHNT, CDR2 YYREEE (reference sequence). This CDR3 is 12 amino acids long. This CDR3 is CASSRGTVEAFF. CDR3 in DNA: TGTGCCAGCAGCCGCGGGACAGTCGAAGCTTTCTTT.

The V gene is TRBV7-2, the J gene TRBJ1-4; tentatively, D is TRBD1 (5 bases). CDR3 size: 17 residues. Looked up from germline, CDR1 is SGHTA and CDR2 is FQGNSA. Trimming removed 1 base at V and 0 bases at J, with 12 bases between. CDR3 sequence reads: CASSLGRGATTNEKLFF. CDR3 sequence (DNA): TGTGCCAGCAGCTTAGGAAGGGGCGCCACAACTAATGAAAAACTGTTTTTT.

The chain joins TRBV9 to TRBJ1-3; weak D call: TRBD1 (5 bases). The V gene lost 4 bases and the J gene lost 2 bases, with 16 bases spanning the gap. CDR1 and CDR2 from the germline V gene are SGDLS and YYNGEE. This CDR3 region has 16 residues. The CDR3 region is CASSPLGDPAGNTIYF. The CDR3 region has the DNA TGTGCCAGCAGCCCCTTAGGGGATCCTGCTGGAAACACCATATATTTT.

This chain links TRBV11-2 with TRBJ2-5; 8 bases map to TRBD2. The CDR3 totals 15 residues. Per the germline V gene, CDR1 is SGHAT and CDR2 is FQNNGV. V lost 1 base to trimming and J lost 4 bases; unmatched junction nucleotides: 5. CDR3 region: CASSLGVAGPETQYF. CDR3 nucleotides: TGTGCCAGCAGCTTAGGGGTAGCGGGGCCAGAGACCCAGTACTTC.

This chain links TRBV9 with TRBJ1-2; 10 nucleotides agree with TRBD1. There are 14 residues in the CDR3. Germline loops: CDR1 SGDLS, CDR2 YYNGEE. V lost 4 bases, J lost 3 bases, and 3 bases stayed unmatched. CDR3 amino acids: CASSRGQGDYGYTF. The CDR3 DNA reads TGTGCCAGCAGCCGTGGACAGGGGGACTATGGCTACACCTTC.

The gene calls are TRBV4-2 and TRBJ1-3; no clear D. Trimming left V 2 bases short and J 4 bases short, with 12 bases between. The CDR3 has 15 residues. From germline, CDR1 is LGHNA and CDR2 YNFKEQ. CDR3 protein: CASSQPAQLGNTIYF. The DNA of the CDR3 is TGTGCCAGCAGCCAACCCGCCCAGTTGGGAAACACCATATATTTT.

This chain connects TRBV5-1 to TRBJ2-3, with D possibly being TRBD1 (5 bases). Trimming shortened V by 5 bases and J by 5 bases, and 18 bases separated the two germline ends. This CDR3 has 15 residues. Germline CDR1 reads SGHRS; CDR2 reads YFSETQ. The CDR3 DNA reads as TGCGCCAGCAGAGTCCGGCCCAGGGCGGAAGATACGCAGTATTTT. Translation gives CASRVRPRAEDTQYF.

This chain uses TRBV5-1 with TRBJ1-2; 9 bases align to TRBD1. The CDR3 is made up of 17 amino acids. Germline CDR1 is SGHRS and CDR2 is YFSETQ. V lost 4 bases, J lost 0 bases, and 10 bases stayed unmatched. The CDR3 loop is CASSPGQGSPSNYGYTF. The CDR3 DNA sequence: TGCGCCAGCAGCCCCGGACAGGGGTCACCTTCTAACTATGGCTACACCTTC.

V usage is TRBV2 and J usage is TRBJ2-1; D is unclear. V lost 9 bases, J lost 10 bases, and 16 bases lay in between. Germline CDR1 reads SNHLY; CDR2 reads FYNNEI. This CDR3 is 12 amino acids long. The CDR3 spells CASMTDLGEQFF. The CDR3 DNA sequence: TGTGCCAGTATGACTGACCTCGGAGAGCAGTTCTTC.

V and J are TRBV4-1 and TRBJ1-4, with D unclear. The germline V gene has CDR1 MGHRA and CDR2 YSYEKL. The length of the CDR3 is 15 residues. V lost 6 bases and J 1 base, leaving 12 bases between the germline ends. In nucleotides, the CDR3 is TGCGCCAGCAGGCGACCGGGTGGAACTAATGAAAAACTGTTTTTT. Encoded protein: CASRRPGGTNEKLFF.

V usage is TRBV27 and J usage is TRBJ1-5; perhaps TRBD1 as D (6 bases). This CDR3 has 12 amino acids. Germline V lookup: CDR1 MNHEY, CDR2 SMNVEV (reference sequence). The V gene lost 5 bases and the J gene lost 10 bases, with 12 bases spanning the gap. Here the CDR3 reads CASSGGGLPQHF. The CDR3 DNA is TGTGCCAGCAGTGGGGGGGGCCTCCCCCAGCATTTT.

The chain recombines TRBV11-3 with TRBJ2-7; 7 nucleotides line up with TRBD2. The germline CDR1 and CDR2 sequences are SGHNT and YENEEA. This CDR3 contains 14 residues. V dropped 5 bases and J dropped 5; count of bases not matched to a gene: 9. In DNA, the CDR3 is TGTGCCAGCAGCCCTTGGGGGGGGAGCAACGAGCAGTACTTC. Residues: CASSPWGGSNEQYF.

The rearrangement joins TRBV4-2 to TRBJ1-5, with D possibly matching TRBD1 (6 bases). V lost 5 bases to trimming and J lost 3 bases, with 11 bases between them. Germline-derived CDR1 and CDR2 are LGHNA and YNFKEQ. This CDR3 is 14 amino acids long. DNA for the CDR3: TGTGCCAGCAGCAATGGACAGTACAATCAGCCCCAGCATTTT. It encodes CASSNGQYNQPQHF.

The CDR3 nucleotides read TGTGCCAGCAGTTACGCGCTACAGGGTATCGGCGAGCAGTACTTC. Translation gives CASSYALQGIGEQYF. The chain uses TRBV6-6 and TRBJ2-7, with D perhaps TRBD1 (6 bases). From germline, CDR1 is MNHNY and CDR2 SVGAGI (reference sequence). With 2 bases removed from V and 6 bases from J, the gap between germline ends came to 17 bases. This CDR3 is 15 amino acids long.

V usage is TRBV13 and J usage is TRBJ2-1; the D is unclear. V lost 2 bases and J 12 bases, leaving 11 bases between the germline ends. The CDR3 runs 12 residues. CDR1 PRHDT and CDR2 FYEKMQ come from the germline V gene (reference sequence). The CDR3, as DNA: TGTGCCAGCAGCTTATCCACACGTTGGCAGTTCTTC. Its translation: CASSLSTRWQFF.

The chain couples TRBV7-8 to TRBJ2-7; 8 bases match TRBD1. The junction had 11 bases not matched to a gene; V was cut back by 2 bases and J by 5 bases. This CDR3 spans 16 amino acids. Germline CDR1 and CDR2: SGHVS and FQNEAQ. CDR3 protein: CASSLTGGRINHEQYF. CDR3 in DNA: TGTGCCAGCAGCTTAACAGGGGGACGTATTAACCACGAGCAGTACTTC. Full variable domain (outside the CDR3, taken from reference TRBV7-8 and TRBJ2-7): GAGVSQSPRYKVAKRGQDVALRCDPISGHVSLFWYQQALGQGPEFLTYFQNEAQLDKSGLPSDRFFAERPEGSVSTLKIQRTQQEDSAVYLCASSLTGGRINHEQYFGPGTRLTVT.

The V gene is TRBV19, the J gene TRBJ2-7; TRBD2 is a possible D gene (5 bases). CDR1 is LNHDA and CDR2 is SQIVND in the germline V gene (reference sequence). Trimming shortened V by 5 bases and J by 6 bases, and 17 bases separated the two germline ends. This CDR3 is built from 14 residues. DNA of the CDR3: TGTGCCAGTAGTCCAGCGAGAGGGTCAAGCGAGCAGTACTTC. Its protein product is CASSPARGSSEQYF.

V is TRBV2 and J is TRBJ2-3; weak D call: TRBD1 (6 bases). The ends were cut back, 5 bases at V and 6 bases at J, with 18 bases in the middle. The germline CDR1 and CDR2 sequences are SNHLY and FYNNEI. The CDR3 runs to 15 residues. DNA for the CDR3: TGTGCCAGCAGTTTCATAGGGCTGCAGGGGGATACGCAGTATTTT. Amino acid sequence: CASSFIGLQGDTQYF. Combining the CDR3 with reference TRBV2 and TRBJ2-3 gives the whole variable domain EPEVTQTPSHQVTQMGQEVILRCVPISNHLYFYWYRQILGQKVEFLVSFYNNEISEKSEIFDDQFSVERPDGSNFTLKIRSTKLEDSAMYFCASSFIGLQGDTQYFGPGTRLTVL.

The chain couples TRBV13 to TRBJ2-5, with TRBD1 as a possible D gene (6 bases). The CDR3 has 13 amino acids. The germline V and J ends were trimmed by 3 bases and 6 bases, with 11 bases remaining between them. CDR1 is PRHDT and CDR2 is FYEKMQ in the germline V gene (reference sequence). CDR3 sequence (DNA): TGTGCCAGCAGCTTCGGCAGGGGTCAGACCCAGTACTTC. This gives the protein CASSFGRGQTQYF.

V usage is TRBV7-8 and J usage is TRBJ1-6; D gene uncertain. The CDR3 sequence is 14 residues long. Germline CDR1 and CDR2: SGHVS and FQNEAQ. V gave up 1 base and J gave up 11 bases, with 12 bases separating them. In DNA, the CDR3 is TGTGCCAGCAGCTTAGGAGGAGGGAATGCACCCCTCCACTTT. It is translated as CASSLGGGNAPLHF.

This chain joins TRBV4-1 and TRBJ1-4, with D unclear. Germline V gene sequence: CDR1 MGHRA, CDR2 YSYEKL. V lost 4 bases to trimming and J lost 0 bases, with 9 bases between them. This CDR3 has 15 amino acids. CDR3 region: CASSLFRATNEKLFF. The CDR3 DNA sequence: TGCGCCAGCAGCCTCTTCCGGGCAACTAATGAAAAACTGTTTTTT.

V usage is TRBV6-6 and J usage is TRBJ1-2, with D perhaps matching TRBD1 (5 bases). Germline V lookup: CDR1 MNHNY, CDR2 SVGAGI (reference sequence). The V gene lost 4 bases and the J gene lost 6 bases, with 15 bases spanning the gap. This CDR3 has 14 residues. The CDR3 DNA follows: TGTGCCAGCAGTTCCGCGGGGGGTATGGATGGCTACACCTTC. It specifies CASSSAGGMDGYTF.